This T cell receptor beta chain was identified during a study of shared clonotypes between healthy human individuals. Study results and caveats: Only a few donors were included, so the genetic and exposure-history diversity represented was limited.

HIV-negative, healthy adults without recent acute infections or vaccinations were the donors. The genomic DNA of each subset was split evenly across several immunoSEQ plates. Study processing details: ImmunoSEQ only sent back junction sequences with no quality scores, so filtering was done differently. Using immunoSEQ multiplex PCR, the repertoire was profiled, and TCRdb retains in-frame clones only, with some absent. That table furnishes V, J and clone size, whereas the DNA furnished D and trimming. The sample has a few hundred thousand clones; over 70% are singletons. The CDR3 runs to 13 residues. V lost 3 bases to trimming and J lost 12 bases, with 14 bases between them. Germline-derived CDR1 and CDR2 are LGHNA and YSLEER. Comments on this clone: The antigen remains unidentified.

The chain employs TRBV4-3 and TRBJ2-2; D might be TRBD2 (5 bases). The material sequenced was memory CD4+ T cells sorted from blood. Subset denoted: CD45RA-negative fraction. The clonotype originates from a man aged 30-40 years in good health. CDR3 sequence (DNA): TGCGCCAGCAGCCAGGACTTAAATACAAAGCTGTTTTTT. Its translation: CASSQDLNTKLFF.